This T cell receptor (beta chain) derives from a study of shared clonotypes between healthy human individuals. Overall study context: In total, the donors were a couple of women and a few men aged 18 to 49. Overall study findings and caveats: When naive CD4 clonotypes were compared across a few donors, around 5% were shared.

With respect to this clone: The antigen is undetermined.

Negatively enriched CD4+ T cells were divided by CD45RA into naive and memory. For each subset, genomic DNA was distributed in equal portions over several immunoSEQ plates. Some clones are missing from TCRdb's copy, which holds only in-frame ones; the method was immunoSEQ multiplex PCR. The sample lists roughly 2.2 million clones, 85% to 95% seen once, with around 0.4% in the top ten. The sequence came from a man younger than 35 in good health. Some clones in this sample may be carry-over from other donors' samples. Sequenced sample: naive CD4+ T cells from PBMCs. Regarding subset: CD45RA+ positively selected.

CDR3 sequence (DNA): TGTGCCAGCAGCTTAGTCGGCAGGGCAGTCGCAGATACGCAGTATTTT. Translating it yields CASSLVGRAVADTQYF. V is TRBV7-3 and J is TRBJ2-3; maybe TRBD1 (5 bases). The CDR3 sequence is 16 residues long. Looked up from germline, CDR1 is SGHTA and CDR2 is FQGTGA. V gave up 2 bases and J gave up 4 bases, with 16 bases separating them.